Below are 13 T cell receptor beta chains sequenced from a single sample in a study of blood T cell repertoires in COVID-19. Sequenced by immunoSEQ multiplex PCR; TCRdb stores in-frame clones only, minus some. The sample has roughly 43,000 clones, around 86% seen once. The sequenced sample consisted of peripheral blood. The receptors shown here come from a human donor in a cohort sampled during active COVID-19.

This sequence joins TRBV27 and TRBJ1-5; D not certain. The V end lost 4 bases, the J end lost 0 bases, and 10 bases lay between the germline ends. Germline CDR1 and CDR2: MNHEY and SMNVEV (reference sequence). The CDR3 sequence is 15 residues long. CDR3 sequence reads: CASSSAPYSNQPQHF. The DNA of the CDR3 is TGTGCCAGCAGTTCCGCCCCCTATAGCAATCAGCCCCAGCATTTT.

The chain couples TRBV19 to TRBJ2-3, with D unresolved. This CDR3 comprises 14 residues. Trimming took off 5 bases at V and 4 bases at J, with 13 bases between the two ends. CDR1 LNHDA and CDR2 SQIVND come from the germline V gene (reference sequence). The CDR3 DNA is TGTGCCAGTAGTCAGGAAGTCGTCCCAGATACGCAGTATTTT. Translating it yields CASSQEVVPDTQYF.

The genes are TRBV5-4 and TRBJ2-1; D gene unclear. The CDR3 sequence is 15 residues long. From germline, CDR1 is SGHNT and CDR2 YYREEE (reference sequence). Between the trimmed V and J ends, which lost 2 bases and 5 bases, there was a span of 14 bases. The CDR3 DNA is TGTGCCAGCAGCTTCTCTGCGGAGAAAAACAATGAGCAGTTCTTC. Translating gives CASSFSAEKNNEQFF.

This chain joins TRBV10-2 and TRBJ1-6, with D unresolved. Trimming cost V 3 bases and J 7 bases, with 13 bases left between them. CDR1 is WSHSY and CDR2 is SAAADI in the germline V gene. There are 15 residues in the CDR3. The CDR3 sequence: CASSEVGGYNSPLHF. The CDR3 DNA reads TGCGCCAGCAGTGAAGTTGGAGGGTACAATTCACCCCTCCACTTT.

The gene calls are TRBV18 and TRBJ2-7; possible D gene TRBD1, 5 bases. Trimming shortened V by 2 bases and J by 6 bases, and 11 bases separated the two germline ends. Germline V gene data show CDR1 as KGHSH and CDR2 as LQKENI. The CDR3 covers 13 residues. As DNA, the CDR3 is TGTGCCAGCTCACCAATAGGGGAATCCGAGCAGTACTTC. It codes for CASSPIGESEQYF.

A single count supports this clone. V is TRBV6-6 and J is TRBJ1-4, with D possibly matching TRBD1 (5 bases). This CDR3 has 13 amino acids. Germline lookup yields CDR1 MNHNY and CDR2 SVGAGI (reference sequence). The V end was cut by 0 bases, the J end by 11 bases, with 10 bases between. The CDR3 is CASSYSEGSKLFF. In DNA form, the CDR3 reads TGTGCCAGCAGTTACTCGGAGGGGTCTAAACTGTTTTTT.

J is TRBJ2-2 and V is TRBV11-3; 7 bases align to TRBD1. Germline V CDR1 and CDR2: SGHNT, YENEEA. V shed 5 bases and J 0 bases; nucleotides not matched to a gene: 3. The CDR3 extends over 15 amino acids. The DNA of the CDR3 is TGTGCCAGCAGCGCCGGGACAGCGAACACCGGGGAGCTGTTTTTT. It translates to CASSAGTANTGELFF.

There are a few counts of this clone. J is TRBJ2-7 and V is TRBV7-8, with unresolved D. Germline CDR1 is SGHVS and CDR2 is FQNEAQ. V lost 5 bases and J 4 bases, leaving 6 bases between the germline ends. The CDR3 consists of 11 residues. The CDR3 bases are TGTGCCAGCAGCCCTGTATACGAGCAGTACTTC. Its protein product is CASSPVYEQYF.

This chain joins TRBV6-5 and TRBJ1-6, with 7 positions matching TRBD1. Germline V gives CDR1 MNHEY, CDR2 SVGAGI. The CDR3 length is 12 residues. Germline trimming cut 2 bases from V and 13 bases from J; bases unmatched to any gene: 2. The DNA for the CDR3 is TGTGCCAGCAGTTACCCGGGACAGCCCCTCCACTTT. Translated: CASSYPGQPLHF.

The CDR3 here is CASSSHSDRNTEAFF. The CDR3, as DNA: TGTGCCAGCAGCTCGCATTCGGACAGGAACACTGAAGCTTTCTTT. This rearrangement joins TRBV7-2 to TRBJ1-1, with D tentatively TRBD1 (6 bases). Germline CDR1 and CDR2: SGHTA and FQGNSA. This CDR3 region has 15 residues. V lost 4 bases to trimming and J lost 1 base, with 13 bases between them.

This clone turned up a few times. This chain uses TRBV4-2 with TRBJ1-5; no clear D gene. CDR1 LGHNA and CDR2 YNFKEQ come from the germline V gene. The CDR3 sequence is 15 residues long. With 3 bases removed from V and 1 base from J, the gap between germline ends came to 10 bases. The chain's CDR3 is CASSQWRASNQPQHF. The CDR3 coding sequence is TGTGCCAGCAGCCAGTGGAGGGCAAGCAATCAGCCCCAGCATTTT.

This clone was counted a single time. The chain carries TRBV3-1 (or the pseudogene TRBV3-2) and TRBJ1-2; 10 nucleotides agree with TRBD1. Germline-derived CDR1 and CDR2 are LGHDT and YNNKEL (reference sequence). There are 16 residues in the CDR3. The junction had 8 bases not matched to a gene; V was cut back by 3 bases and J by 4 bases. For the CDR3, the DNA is TGTGCCAGCAGCCACAGCACCGGGACAGGGGTCTATGGCTACACCTTC. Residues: CASSHSTGTGVYGYTF.

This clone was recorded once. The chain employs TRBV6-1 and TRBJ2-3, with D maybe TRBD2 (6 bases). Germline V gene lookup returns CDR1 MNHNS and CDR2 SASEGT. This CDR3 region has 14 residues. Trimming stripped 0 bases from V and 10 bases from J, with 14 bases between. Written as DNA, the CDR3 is TGTGCCAGCAGTGAAGCCTTCGGGGGATGGGCGCAGTATTTT. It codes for CASSEAFGGWAQYF.